This entry describes one T cell receptor beta chain. The record originates from a study of blood T cell repertoires in COVID-19. Study in general: The origin of the acute and convalescent COVID-19 samples was the United States, Italy and Spain.

Original processing methods: Amplified reference gene primers provided the basis for estimating nucleated cell counts. Using immunoSEQ multiplex PCR, the repertoire was profiled, and TCRdb retains in-frame clones only, with some absent. The DNA was the basis for D and trimming; V, J and clone size are from that table. The sample includes approximately 22,000 clones, 80% to 90% of them seen just once. The length of the CDR3 is 16 residues. Germline CDR1 and CDR2: LNHDA and SQIVND (reference sequence). Unmatched junction bases numbered 7, after V lost 4 bases and J lost 3 bases. This sequence joins TRBV19 and TRBJ2-2; 8 bases fit TRBD2. The TCR was taken from a woman aged 70-85 years with COVID-19, enrolled during active disease. The sequenced sample was peripheral blood. In DNA form, the CDR3 reads TGTGCCAGTAGTACCGATAGCGGGACTGACACCGGGGAGCTGTTTTTT. The encoded protein is CASSTDSGTDTGELFF.